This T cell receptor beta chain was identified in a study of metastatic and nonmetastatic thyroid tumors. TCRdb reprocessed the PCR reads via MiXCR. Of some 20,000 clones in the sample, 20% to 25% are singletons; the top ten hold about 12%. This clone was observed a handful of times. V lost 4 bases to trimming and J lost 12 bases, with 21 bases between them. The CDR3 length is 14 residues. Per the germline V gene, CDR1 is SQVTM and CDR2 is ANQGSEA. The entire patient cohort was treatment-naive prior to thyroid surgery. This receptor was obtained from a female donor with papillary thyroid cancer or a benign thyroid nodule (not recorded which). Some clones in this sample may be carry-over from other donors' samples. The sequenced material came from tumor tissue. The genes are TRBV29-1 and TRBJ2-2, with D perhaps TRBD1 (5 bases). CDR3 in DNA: TGCAGCGTTGGTGAGGACATGGGTCACGAGAAGCTGTTTTTT. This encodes CSVGEDMGHEKLFF.